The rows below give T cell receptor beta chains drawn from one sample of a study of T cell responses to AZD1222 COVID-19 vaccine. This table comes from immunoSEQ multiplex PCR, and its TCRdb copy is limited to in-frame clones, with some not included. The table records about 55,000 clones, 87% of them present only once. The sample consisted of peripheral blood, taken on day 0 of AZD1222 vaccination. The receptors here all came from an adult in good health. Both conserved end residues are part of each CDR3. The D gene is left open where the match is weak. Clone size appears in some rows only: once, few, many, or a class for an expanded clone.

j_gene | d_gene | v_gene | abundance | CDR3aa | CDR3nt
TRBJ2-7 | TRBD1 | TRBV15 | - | CATSNRTGGYF | TGTGCCACCAGCAACCGGACAGGGGGGTACTTC
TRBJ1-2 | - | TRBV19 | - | CASSRGSTAGYTF | TGTGCCAGTAGTAGAGGGTCGACGGCTGGCTACACCTTC
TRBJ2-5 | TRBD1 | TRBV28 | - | CASSPILDREETQYF | TGTGCCAGCAGTCCCATCCTGGACAGGGAAGAGACCCAGTACTTC
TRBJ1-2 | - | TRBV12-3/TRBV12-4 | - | CASSSGRTLGNTF | TGTGCCAGCAGCTCGGGACGGACTTTGGGGAACACCTTC
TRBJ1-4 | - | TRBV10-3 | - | CAISEGATNEKLFF | TGTGCCATCAGTGAGGGGGCAACTAATGAAAAACTGTTTTTT
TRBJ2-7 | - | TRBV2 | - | CASSEFRQSSSYEQYF | TGTGCCAGCAGTGAATTCAGGCAGTCGAGCTCCTACGAGCAGTACTTC
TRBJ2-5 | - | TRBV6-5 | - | CASSYYRTAATQYF | TGTGCCAGCAGTTACTACCGGACAGCCGCGACCCAGTACTTC
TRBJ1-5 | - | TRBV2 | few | CASSADSSGPQHF | TGTGCCAGCAGTGCGGATTCCTCGGGGCCCCAGCATTTT
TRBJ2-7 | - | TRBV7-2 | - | CAGKDGQGSYEQYF | TGTGCCGGGAAAGATGGGCAGGGATCCTACGAGCAGTACTTC
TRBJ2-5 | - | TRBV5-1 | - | CASSLGITQETQYF | TGCGCCAGCAGCCTAGGGATTACTCAAGAGACCCAGTACTTC
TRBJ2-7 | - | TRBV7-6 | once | CASSLTQGGHEQYF | TGTGCCAGCAGCTTAACACAAGGGGGTCACGAGCAGTACTTC